Below are 17 T cell receptor beta chains sequenced from a single sample in a study of CD8 T cells in Susac syndrome. When the RNA was reverse transcribed, random hexamers were used with an input of roughly 0.5 to 1 ug. TCRdb redid the calling of the immunoSEQ multiplex PCR reads with MiXCR, one entry per CDR3 protein. The data show roughly 200,000 distinct CDR3 sequences, 85% to 95% seen once. Material for sequencing was CD4+ T cells from PBMCs. The receptors were sampled from a human donor with multiple sclerosis.

This clonotype has only a few counts. The gene calls are TRBV12-3 or TRBV12-4 and TRBJ1-2; the match to TRBD1 covers 11 bases. Germline trimming cut 3 bases from V and 8 bases from J; bases unmatched to any gene: 2. The length of the CDR3 is 13 residues. CDR3 nucleotides: TGTGCCAGCAGTTTGGGACAGGGGGGCGGCTACACCTTC. Translating gives CASSLGQGGGYTF.

The rearrangement joins TRBV6-1 to TRBJ2-4; a possible D gene is TRBD1 (5 bases). CDR3 length equals 16 residues. CDR1 and CDR2 from the germline V gene are MNHNS and SASEGT. Between the trimmed V and J ends, which lost 6 bases and 0 bases, there was a span of 15 bases. The CDR3, as DNA: TGTGCCAGCAGCGATTTACAGGCTCTAGCCAAAAACATTCAGTACTTC. It codes for CASSDLQALAKNIQYF.

The chain couples TRBV24-1 to TRBJ2-3; perhaps D is TRBD1 or TRBD2 (5 bases each). The germline V and J ends were trimmed by 11 bases and 2 bases, with 13 bases remaining between them. Germline V gives CDR1 KGHDR, CDR2 SFDVKD. The CDR3 runs 13 residues. CDR3 region: CAIGTAATDTQYF. The CDR3 coding sequence is TGTGCCATCGGGACGGCAGCCACAGATACGCAGTATTTT.

The chain joins TRBV5-1 to TRBJ1-1; unclear D gene. The germline gives CDR1 SGHRS, CDR2 YFSETQ. This CDR3 is built from 14 residues. Trimming cost V 0 bases and J 4 bases, with 10 bases left between them. CDR3 sequence (DNA): TGCGCCAGCAGCTTGGCCGTGGGAAGCACTGAAGCTTTCTTT. This codes for CASSLAVGSTEAFF.

This clonotype was recorded only once. The chain recombines TRBV3-1 with TRBJ1-1; a possible D gene is TRBD1 (6 bases). In germline, CDR1 is LGHDT, CDR2 YNNKEL (reference sequence). CDR3 length equals 14 residues. V lost 4 bases and J 4 bases, leaving 13 bases between the germline ends. The CDR3 region has the DNA TGTGCCAGCAGCCTGACCCCCAGGGGCACTGAAGCTTTCTTT. It translates to CASSLTPRGTEAFF.

The chain employs TRBV7-9 and TRBJ1-5; D unclear. CDR1 and CDR2 (germline): SEHNR, FQNEAQ (reference sequence). The V end lost 6 bases, the J end lost 0 bases, and 9 bases lay between the germline ends. This CDR3 spans 14 amino acids. The CDR3 region has the DNA TGTGCCAGCAGTCAAACAGCTAGCAATCAGCCCCAGCATTTT. It is translated as CASSQTASNQPQHF.

The rearrangement links TRBV27 to TRBJ2-7; D is undetermined. Trimming left V 3 bases short and J 6 bases short, with 15 bases between. The CDR3 has 14 residues. The germline gives CDR1 MNHEY, CDR2 SMNVEV (reference sequence). The CDR3 coding sequence is TGTGCCAGCAGTTTCCTAGTAGCCCGGGCCGAGCAGTACTTC. Residues: CASSFLVARAEQYF.

J is TRBJ2-7 and V is TRBV5-4, with no clear D. V was shortened by 4 bases and J by 3 bases, with 14 bases between the two germline ends. This CDR3 comprises 14 residues. Germline lookup yields CDR1 SGHNT and CDR2 YYREEE (reference sequence). CDR3 amino acids: CASSGTPADYEQYV. CDR3 DNA: TGTGCCAGCAGCGGAACACCGGCGGACTACGAGCAGTACGTC.

The chain is built from TRBV7-2 and TRBJ2-1, with 8 bases that match TRBD2. The length of the CDR3 is 15 residues. The V segment lost 4 bases and the J segment 7 bases; nucleotides outside the gene matches: 9. The V gene's germline CDR1 is SGHTA and CDR2 FQGNSA. The CDR3 nucleotides are TGTGCCAGCAGCTCCGGAAGGGCGGGGGGAAATGAGCAGTTCTTC. This gives the protein CASSSGRAGGNEQFF.

This clonotype was detected once. This chain links TRBV19 with TRBJ2-6; perhaps TRBD2 as D (6 bases). Per the germline V gene, CDR1 is LNHDA and CDR2 is SQIVND (reference sequence). The V gene lost 7 bases and the J gene lost 1 base, with 14 bases spanning the gap. The CDR3 runs 16 residues. This chain's CDR3 is CASKTGVGSGANVLTF. CDR3 bases: TGTGCCAGTAAAACGGGGGTAGGATCTGGGGCCAACGTCCTGACTTTC.

This chain uses TRBV20-1 with TRBJ2-7, with 8 bases fitting TRBD1. CDR1 is DFQATT and CDR2 is SNEGSKA in the germline V gene (reference sequence). The CDR3 runs to 14 residues. The V and J ends lost 6 bases and 4 bases, in that order; junction bases with no gene match: 11. CDR3 bases: TGCAGTGCCCTACGACAGGGGTTTACGTACGAGCAGTACTTC. Protein product: CSALRQGFTYEQYF.

V and J are TRBV7-2 and TRBJ2-7, with TRBD2 matching over 10 bases. Trimming cost V 8 bases and J 1 base; bases outside gene matches: 5. Looked up from germline, CDR1 is SGHTA and CDR2 is FQGNSA. The CDR3 length is 14 residues. The CDR3 loop reads CASRAGGLSYEQYV. CDR3 coding DNA: TGTGCCAGCCGAGCGGGGGGGCTTTCCTACGAGCAGTACGTC.

CDR3 DNA sequence: TGTGCCAGCAGCCAAGGGCCCCCCGGTAGCGGACAAGAGACCCAGTACTTC. Amino acid sequence: CASSQGPPGSGQETQYF. The chain joins TRBV3-1 to TRBJ2-5, with D possibly being TRBD2 (6 bases). The CDR3 consists of 17 residues. V was trimmed by 1 base and J by 2 bases, leaving 17 bases between them. Germline lookup yields CDR1 LGHDT and CDR2 YNNKEL (reference sequence).

This clonotype was counted once. The chain employs TRBV2 and TRBJ2-3; D is perhaps TRBD2 (5 bases). The CDR3 sequence is 14 residues long. Deletions cut 9 bases from V and 4 bases from J, with 17 bases between. Germline CDR1 SNHLY, CDR2 FYNNEI. DNA for the CDR3: TGTGCCAGTAGGCCGGGATTAGGGCCAGATACGCAGTATTTT. It encodes CASRPGLGPDTQYF.

J is TRBJ2-5 and V is TRBV24-1; D might be TRBD1 (6 bases). This CDR3 is 13 amino acids long. The germline gives CDR1 KGHDR, CDR2 SFDVKD. Trimming removed 7 bases at V and 4 bases at J, with 12 bases between. The CDR3 nucleotides are TGTGCCACCAGCAGACAGGCGGGAGAGACCCAGTACTTC. Translated, it gives CATSRQAGETQYF.

This clonotype was seen just once. The chain uses TRBV20-1 and TRBJ1-2, with TRBD1 matching 9 bases. The V and J ends lost 3 bases and 3 bases, in that order; junction bases with no gene match: 2. The CDR3 runs to 13 residues. Germline lookup yields CDR1 DFQATT and CDR2 SNEGSKA (reference sequence). The CDR3 here is CSASDRGDYGYTF. The CDR3 DNA sequence: TGCAGTGCTAGTGACAGGGGGGACTATGGCTACACCTTC.

The chain is built from TRBV2 and TRBJ1-5; D gene ambiguous. V dropped 4 bases and J dropped 7 bases, with 11 bases sitting between them. Germline loops: CDR1 SNHLY, CDR2 FYNNEI. The CDR3 runs 13 residues. CDR3 amino acids: CASSVTGRQPQHF. As DNA, the CDR3 is TGTGCCAGCAGTGTAACGGGGAGACAGCCCCAGCATTTT. Full variable domain (outside the CDR3, taken from reference TRBV2 and TRBJ1-5): EPEVTQTPSHQVTQMGQEVILRCVPISNHLYFYWYRQILGQKVEFLVSFYNNEISEKSEIFDDQFSVERPDGSNFTLKIRSTKLEDSAMYFCASSVTGRQPQHFGDGTRLSIL.